This entry lists 29 T cell receptor beta chains sequenced from one sample in a study of T cells in Graves' hyperthyroidism and ophthalmopathy. TCR beta CDR3 regions were amplified from RNA transcripts. First-round RT-PCR of the TCR CDR3 relied on the HTBI primer set. TCRdb processed the multiplex PCR reads anew with MiXCR; each CDR3 protein has one entry. This table holds around 600,000 distinct CDR3 sequences, less than 20% found once. The sequenced sample was blood. Receptor source: a woman aged 25 to 39 with Graves' hyperthyroidism.

This clonotype was counted ten times or more. The chain carries TRBV20-1 and TRBJ2-7; 13 bases match TRBD2. The CDR3 extends over 15 amino acids. V dropped 6 bases and J dropped 1; count of bases not matched to a gene: 6. Germline V CDR1 and CDR2: DFQATT, SNEGSKA (reference sequence). This chain's CDR3 is CSAPGLAGVSYEQYF. CDR3 coding DNA: TGCAGTGCCCCAGGACTAGCGGGAGTTTCCTACGAGCAGTACTTC.

This clonotype was seen repeatedly, ten times or more. The V call is TRBV28, the J call TRBJ2-4; D uncertain. The CDR3 has 16 residues. The V gene's germline CDR1 is MDHEN and CDR2 SYDVKM. Trimming cost V 6 bases and J 0 bases, with 15 bases left between them. The CDR3 sequence: CASSSGGNLAKNIQYF. CDR3 in DNA: TGTGCCAGCAGCTCCGGTGGGAATCTAGCCAAAAACATTCAGTACTTC.

Comment on this clonotype: A read error is possible here, since a much larger clone lies one base away. The CDR3 ends on some other residue instead of the conserved phenylalanine or tryptophan, so this is likely a read error. The DNA of the CDR3 is TGCAGTACACCGGGACAGGCCTTCACTGAAGCTTTCTCT. It translates to CSTPGQAFTEAFS. The V gene is TRBV20-1, the J gene TRBJ1-1, with 8 bases that match TRBD1. The CDR3 runs to 13 residues. J was trimmed by 4 bases and V by 8 bases; bases with no gene match: 9. CDR1 DFQATT and CDR2 SNEGSKA come from the germline V gene (reference sequence).

This clonotype was seen at least ten times. The V call is TRBV12-3 or TRBV12-4, the J call TRBJ2-1; 11 bases fit TRBD2. There are 15 residues in the CDR3. V gave up 6 bases and J gave up 8 bases; unmatched junction bases: 9. The CDR3 reads CASSRGLAGLDEQFF. The CDR3 region has the DNA TGTGCCAGCAGCCGAGGACTAGCGGGTCTGGATGAGCAGTTCTTC.

There are many counts of this clonotype. The V gene is TRBV12-3 or TRBV12-4, the J gene TRBJ2-3, with 9 nucleotides matching TRBD1. CDR3 size: 15 residues. V lost 5 bases and J lost 3; bases outside the gene matches: 6. CDR3 residues: CASSQGQGGTDTQYF. In nucleotides, the CDR3 is TGTGCCAGCAGTCAGGGACAGGGAGGGACAGATACGCAGTATTTT.

Many counts were recorded for this clonotype. This chain links TRBV10-1 with TRBJ2-7; weak D call: TRBD1 (5 bases). The germline CDR1 and CDR2 sequences are WNHNN and SYGVQD (reference sequence). The V end was cut by 6 bases, the J end by 6 bases, with 27 bases between. There are 17 residues in the CDR3. The CDR3 protein is CASRSPRRQIQESEQYF. As DNA, the CDR3 is TGCGCCAGCAGATCCCCCCGTCGACAGATCCAGGAGAGCGAGCAGTACTTC.

This clonotype was observed many times. The CDR3 loop reads CASSSPGRALGEQYF. CDR3 nucleotide sequence: TGTGCCAGCAGTTCACCGGGCCGCGCCTTGGGCGAGCAGTACTTC. The V gene is TRBV28, the J gene TRBJ2-7; D not certain. V gave up 4 bases and J gave up 6 bases, with 19 bases separating them. Germline-derived CDR1 and CDR2 are MDHEN and SYDVKM. The CDR3 consists of 15 residues.

The rearrangement joins TRBV7-9 to TRBJ1-2; TRBD1 matches 7 bases. CDR3 size: 13 residues. Unmatched junction bases numbered 6, after V lost 5 bases and J lost 6 bases. CDR1 is SEHNR, CDR2 FQNEAQ, per germline (reference sequence). The CDR3 nucleotides are TGTGCCAGCAGCCGAGACAGGGTGGATGGCTACACCTTC. This gives the protein CASSRDRVDGYTF.

In its sample, this clonotype was seen a few times. The chain has TRBV20-1 and TRBJ2-1, with D tentatively TRBD2 (5 bases). V lost 1 base and J lost 4, with 17 bases in between. Per the germline V gene, CDR1 is DFQATT and CDR2 is SNEGSKA (reference sequence). The CDR3 loop spans 16 amino acids. The CDR3 region has the DNA TGCAGTGCTAGAGTTCTGGCGGGCCGGCTATACAATGAGCAGTTCTTC. Encoded protein: CSARVLAGRLYNEQFF.

CDR3 sequence: CASSRHPSGSFTGELFF. In nucleotides, the CDR3 is TGTGCCAGCAGCCGCCATCCTAGCGGGAGTTTCACCGGGGAGCTGTTTTTT. The chain carries TRBV7-9 and TRBJ2-2; 10 bases agree with TRBD2. The J segment lost 4 bases and the V segment lost 5 bases, leaving 10 bases of the junction unmatched. Germline values: CDR1 SEHNR, CDR2 FQNEAQ (reference sequence). CDR3 size: 17 residues.

The chain recombines TRBV9 with TRBJ2-3; TRBD2 might be the D (5 bases). V gave up 0 bases and J gave up 4 bases, with 9 bases separating them. CDR3 size: 14 residues. The germline V gene has CDR1 SGDLS and CDR2 YYNGEE. CDR3 residues: CASSVVLDPDTQYF. CDR3 bases: TGTGCCAGCAGCGTAGTACTAGACCCAGATACGCAGTATTTT.

Comments on this clonotype: A far larger clone is off by one base, so a read error is likely. This rearrangement joins TRBV5-5 to TRBJ1-1; weak D call: TRBD1 (6 bases). The CDR3 extends over 13 amino acids. Trimming stripped 4 bases from V and 0 bases from J, with 7 bases between. Per the germline V gene, CDR1 is SGHKS and CDR2 is YYEKEE (reference sequence). The CDR3 region has the DNA TGTGCCAGCAGCGGGGACATGAACACTGAAGCTTTCTTT. Protein sequence: CASSGDMNTEAFF. The full variable domain, with the rest looked up from reference TRBV5-5 and TRBJ1-1, is DAGVTQSPTHLIKTRGQQVTLRCSPISGHKSVSWYQQVLGQGPQFIFQYYEKEERGRGNFPDRFSARQFPNYSSELNVNALLLGDSALYLCASSGDMNTEAFFGQGTRLTVV.

This clonotype has ten or more counts. The chain couples TRBV2 to TRBJ1-1, with D uncertain. The CDR3 consists of 13 residues. Germline lookup yields CDR1 SNHLY and CDR2 FYNNEI. V was clipped by 2 bases and J by 1 base, with 5 bases between them. The chain's CDR3 is CASSEWGNTEAFF. CDR3 in DNA: TGTGCCAGCAGTGAATGGGGGAACACTGAAGCTTTCTTT.

This chain joins TRBV4-1 and TRBJ2-1; no definite D call. The CDR3 is 13 residues long. Germline CDR1 MGHRA, CDR2 YSYEKL. The ends were cut back, 0 bases at V and 8 bases at J, with 8 bases in the middle. CDR3 DNA sequence: TGCGCCAGCAGCCAAGAAATACTGGATGAGCAGTTCTTC. It is translated as CASSQEILDEQFF.

V gene TRBV20-1 combines with J gene TRBJ1-1; TRBD1 matches at 7 bases. The CDR3 totals 13 residues. J was trimmed by 5 bases and V by 6 bases; bases with no gene match: 9. The germline gives CDR1 DFQATT, CDR2 SNEGSKA (reference sequence). CDR3 nucleotide sequence: TGCAGTGCGCCGACAGGGTCCGATACTGAAGCTTTCTTT. It translates to CSAPTGSDTEAFF.

This clonotype occurred many times. V is TRBV27 and J is TRBJ2-3; 11 nucleotides line up with TRBD1. The CDR3 is made up of 15 amino acids. V trimming: 5 bases; J trimming: 6 bases; junction bases outside the gene matches: 7. Germline CDR1 MNHEY, CDR2 SMNVEV (reference sequence). The CDR3 DNA is TGTGCCAGCAGTCTAGGACAGGGGGCTTGGGATACGCAGTATTTT. Encoded protein: CASSLGQGAWDTQYF.

This clonotype was counted many times. The rearrangement links TRBV12-3 or TRBV12-4 to TRBJ2-1; no definite D call. Deletions cut 2 bases from V and 6 bases from J, with 8 bases between. The CDR3 is 13 amino acids. CDR3 region: CASSLSQINEQFF. As DNA, the CDR3 is TGTGCCAGCAGTTTAAGTCAAATCAATGAGCAGTTCTTC.

The chain employs TRBV19 and TRBJ2-7, with 9 bases aligning to TRBD1. From germline, CDR1 is LNHDA and CDR2 SQIVND (reference sequence). CDR3 length: 13 residues. V shed 9 bases, J shed 3 bases, and the junction held 6 bases outside the gene matches. This CDR3 is CASHSGQGYEQYF. The DNA for the CDR3 is TGTGCCAGCCACTCGGGACAGGGCTACGAGCAGTACTTC.

This clonotype was detected only a few times. The rearrangement uses TRBV18 and TRBJ2-1; D gene unclear. The CDR3 has 13 amino acids. V was cut by 8 bases and J by 4 bases, with 12 bases left in between. Per germline, CDR1 KGHSH and CDR2 LQKENI. The CDR3 DNA sequence: TGTGCCAGCAGCCAAGAACAATACAATGAGCAGTTCTTC. Residues: CASSQEQYNEQFF.

In its sample, this clonotype was seen a few times. This rearrangement joins TRBV7-9 to TRBJ1-2, with unresolved D. The germline V gene encodes CDR1 SEHNR and CDR2 FQNEAQ (reference sequence). The CDR3 has 17 residues. V lost 2 bases, J lost 1 base, and 17 bases lay in between. The CDR3 region has the DNA TGTGCCAGCAGCTTAAGCCACCGATCCTATTATAACTATGGCTACACCTTC. The encoded protein is CASSLSHRSYYNYGYTF.

This clonotype has at least ten counts. This chain joins TRBV12-3 or TRBV12-4 and TRBJ2-3; possible D gene TRBD2, 6 bases. This CDR3 has 14 residues. V was trimmed by 5 bases and J by 4 bases, leaving 13 bases between them. The CDR3 sequence is CASSPGLVPDTQYF. For the CDR3, the DNA is TGTGCCAGCAGTCCGGGACTCGTTCCAGATACGCAGTATTTT.

V gene TRBV20-1 combines with J gene TRBJ2-2; a weak D match, TRBD1 (6 bases). The germline gives CDR1 DFQATT, CDR2 SNEGSKA (reference sequence). This CDR3 comprises 14 residues. The CDR3 nucleotides read TGCGGTTCCTGGGGGACACAGAACACCGGGGAGCTGTTTTTT. Its translation: CGSWGTQNTGELFF.

This clonotype was seen repeatedly, ten times or more. This chain uses TRBV7-9 with TRBJ1-1; a weak D match, TRBD1 (6 bases). This CDR3 region has 17 residues. Looked up from germline, CDR1 is SEHNR and CDR2 is FQNEAQ (reference sequence). V lost 5 bases and J lost 4, with 23 bases in between. The CDR3 DNA reads TGTGCCAGCAGCCTCCAATTCGGGGGCCCATTTATCACTGAAGCTTTCTTT. Protein: CASSLQFGGPFITEAFF. Full variable domain (remainder filled in from reference TRBV7-9 and TRBJ1-1): DTGVSQNPRHKITKRGQNVTFRCDPISEHNRLYWYRQTLGQGPEFLTYFQNEAQLEKSRLLSDRFSAERPKGSFSTLEIQRTEQGDSAMYLCASSLQFGGPFITEAFFGQGTRLTVV.

V is TRBV27 and J is TRBJ2-7, with D tentatively TRBD1 (6 bases). The CDR3 contains 15 residues. Trimming pared 3 bases from V and 1 base from J, leaving 13 bases between. Germline values: CDR1 MNHEY, CDR2 SMNVEV (reference sequence). DNA for the CDR3: TGTGCCAGCAGTTTGGTTGGGACACCGTCCTACGAGCAGTACTTC. Translating it yields CASSLVGTPSYEQYF.

This clonotype turned up a few times. The rearrangement uses TRBV9 and TRBJ2-2; no definite D call. Germline assignment: CDR1 SGDLS and CDR2 YYNGEE. The CDR3 is 14 residues long. The germline V and J ends were trimmed by 7 bases and 0 bases, with 10 bases remaining between them. CDR3 coding DNA: TGTGCCAGCTCTAGTGAGTCGAACACCGGGGAGCTGTTTTTT. Amino acid sequence: CASSSESNTGELFF.

This clonotype occurred many times. The chain is built from TRBV6-1 and TRBJ2-1; 9 bases align to TRBD1. Germline loops: CDR1 MNHNS, CDR2 SASEGT. V lost 3 bases to trimming and J lost 0 bases; unmatched junction nucleotides: 3. The CDR3 has 16 amino acids. This CDR3 is CASSERGQGSYNEQFF. The CDR3 DNA follows: TGTGCCAGCAGTGAGCGGGGACAGGGCTCCTACAATGAGCAGTTCTTC.

In this sample, this clonotype turned up many times. The genes are TRBV9 and TRBJ1-1; maybe TRBD1 (5 bases). The V gene lost 0 bases and the J gene lost 4 bases, with 16 bases spanning the gap. Germline V gene sequence: CDR1 SGDLS, CDR2 YYNGEE. This CDR3 contains 16 residues. Here the CDR3 reads CASSVGWGVEGTEAFF. The CDR3 region has the DNA TGTGCCAGCAGCGTAGGGTGGGGCGTGGAGGGCACTGAAGCTTTCTTT. Filled out from reference TRBV9 and TRBJ1-1, the complete variable domain reads DSGVTQTPKHLITATGQRVTLRCSPRSGDLSVYWYQQSLDQGLQFLIQYYNGEERAKGNILERFSAQQFPDLHSELNLSSLELGDSALYFCASSVGWGVEGTEAFFGQGTRLTVV.

This clonotype was seen repeatedly, ten times or more. The CDR3 DNA reads as TGTGCCAGCAGCGGTACCAGGGAGAAAAACACTGAAGCTTTCTTT. It specifies CASSGTREKNTEAFF. J is TRBJ1-1 and V is TRBV11-2, with D possibly being TRBD1 (5 bases). CDR1 is SGHAT, CDR2 FQNNGV, per germline. Trimming shortened V by 5 bases and J by 2 bases, and 15 bases separated the two germline ends. The CDR3 consists of 15 residues.

This clonotype was counted between two and nine times. V is TRBV4-1 and J is TRBJ2-1; 10 positions agree with TRBD2. Losses at the gene ends were 1 base for V and 7 bases for J; bases not matched to a gene: 7. Per germline, CDR1 MGHRA and CDR2 YSYEKL. This CDR3 region has 16 residues. The CDR3 DNA follows: TGCGCCAGCAGCCAAGCAGTTAGCGGGAGGTGGAATGAGCAGTTCTTC. Its translation is CASSQAVSGRWNEQFF.